This T cell receptor (beta chain) is drawn from a study of siplizumab effects on memory and regulatory T cells. The V gene lost 0 bases and the J gene lost 4 bases, with 8 bases spanning the gap. Germline V gene sequence: CDR1 SGHKS, CDR2 YYEKEE (reference sequence). CDR3 length: 13 residues. The table lists this clone with a count of one. The protocol was immunoSEQ multiplex PCR, while the TCRdb copy is restricted to in-frame clones and leaves out a portion. This sample carries approximately 7,000 clones, more than 60% of them seen once, and the ten largest clones take 48%. This chain uses TRBV5-5 with TRBJ2-7, with D maybe TRBD1 (5 bases). The origin of this receptor is a human donor in good health. Sequenced material: effector memory CD8+ T cells sorted from blood. Subset in this sample: unstimulated CD8+ effector memory T cells. The DNA of the CDR3 is TGTGCCAGCAGCTTGGCCCGACAGTACGAGCAGTACTTC. It specifies CASSLARQYEQYF.